A selection of T cell receptor beta chains follows, all from one sample in a study of blood T cells in healthy people across ages. TCRdb called the 5' RACE reads again in MiXCR, with one record for every CDR3 protein. The sample holds about 640,000 distinct CDR3 sequences, roughly 58% seen once. Sample: blood. The receptors originated from a man aged 55 to 70 in good health. Each CDR3 is given with its conserved first and last residue. Fields, in order: V gene, CDR3 protein.

V: TRBV5-1; CDR3: CASSLDTSGGVTQYF
V: TRBV4-1; CDR3: CASSQDPGWGYTF
V: TRBV7-9; CDR3: CASSLALTGNYGYTF
V: TRBV7-2; CDR3: CVSSKALAASTDTQYF
V: TRBV2; CDR3: CAGSEGAYEQYF
V: TRBV5-1; CDR3: CASSLDRAEYEQYF
V: TRBV20-1; CDR3: CSARDFRDRPRDTQYF
V: TRBV24-1; CDR3: CATSDSLRETQYF
V: TRBV3-1; CDR3: CASGQGAGTDTQYF
V: TRBV2; CDR3: CASSEARTSSYNSPLHF
V: TRBV5-1; CDR3: CASSLLGQETDTQYF
V: TRBV7-9; CDR3: CASSFWTDYEQYF
V: TRBV10-2; CDR3: CASKPSGGQETQYF
V: TRBV3-1; CDR3: CASSQDLGLAGAKNIQYF
V: TRBV24-1; CDR3: CATSYSGNIQYF
V: TRBV20-1; CDR3: CSARGRWGGYTF
V: TRBV5-6; CDR3: CASSLVTGITYNEQFF
V: TRBV3-1; CDR3: CASSQASTTINQPQHF
V: TRBV6-5; CDR3: CAVRRSYNEQFF
V: TRBV4-1; CDR3: CASSPRAYQETQYF
V: TRBV10-3; CDR3: CAIRGLAGDEQYF
V: TRBV6-6; CDR3: CASSYATGQGYEQYF
V: TRBV3-1; CDR3: CASSQDMWVDTQYF
V: TRBV6-2/TRBV6-3; CDR3: CASSDSDSYEQYF
V: TRBV7-2; CDR3: CASSLLGLETDEQFF
V: TRBV4-1; CDR3: CASSRVQISGANVLTF
V: TRBV20-1; CDR3: CSARTGQGVSEAFF
V: TRBV29-1; CDR3: CSVGQGTFYGYTF
V: TRBV5-1; CDR3: CASSLGSGQETQYF
V: TRBV7-9; CDR3: CASSLRVKETQYF
V: TRBV20-1; CDR3: CSARGGDGSNQPQHF
V: TRBV20-1; CDR3: CSASSGYEQFF
V: TRBV10-3; CDR3: CAISEWGQGANYGYTF
V: TRBV25-1; CDR3: CASSADIFPYEQYF
V: TRBV6-5; CDR3: CASSYHRADQPQHF
V: TRBV3-1; CDR3: CASSRTADQPQHF
V: TRBV2; CDR3: CASDRYSNQPQHF
V: TRBV20-1; CDR3: CSARQPMGTGELFF
V: TRBV20-1; CDR3: CSARAGQGGGTDTQYF
V: TRBV6-6; CDR3: CASSNGVLTGELFF
V: TRBV7-9; CDR3: CASSLESYEQYF
V: TRBV6-6; CDR3: CASRSQSSYNSPLHF
V: TRBV10-3; CDR3: CAISDLNRRIGYTF
V: TRBV20-1; CDR3: CSARTPGSGNTIYF
V: TRBV7-9; CDR3: CASNLPGEQFF
V: TRBV27; CDR3: CASTRTLGGNTGELFF
V: TRBV20-1; CDR3: CSVGTGAPYNEQFF
V: TRBV7-2; CDR3: CASSFPATDTQYF
V: TRBV7-2; CDR3: CASSHPSARTDSGANVLTF
V: TRBV10-1; CDR3: CASSPSTGVGANVLTF
V: TRBV12-3/TRBV12-4; CDR3: CASSLGGLYNEQFF
V: TRBV10-3; CDR3: CAISVELVNEQFF
V: TRBV4-1; CDR3: CASSRGPGQNTEAFF
V: TRBV3-1; CDR3: CASSQRLSTKETQYF
V: TRBV12-3/TRBV12-4; CDR3: CASSEDRGLWTEAFF
V: TRBV24-1; CDR3: CATSDFGATQYF
V: TRBV28; CDR3: CASSSTGTGYYGYTF